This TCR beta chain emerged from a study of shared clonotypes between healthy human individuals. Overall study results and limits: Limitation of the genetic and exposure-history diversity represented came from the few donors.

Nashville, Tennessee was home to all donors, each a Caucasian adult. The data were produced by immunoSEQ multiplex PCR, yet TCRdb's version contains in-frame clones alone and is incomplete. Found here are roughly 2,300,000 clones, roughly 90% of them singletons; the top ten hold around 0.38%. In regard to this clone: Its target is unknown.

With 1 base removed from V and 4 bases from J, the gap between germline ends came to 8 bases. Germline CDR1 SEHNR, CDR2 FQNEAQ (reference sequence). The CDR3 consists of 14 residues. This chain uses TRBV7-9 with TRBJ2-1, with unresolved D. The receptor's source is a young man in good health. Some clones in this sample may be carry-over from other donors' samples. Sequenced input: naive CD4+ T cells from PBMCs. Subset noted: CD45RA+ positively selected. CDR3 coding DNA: TGTGCCAGCAGCTTAGTAGAAGGATACAATGAGCAGTTCTTC. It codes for CASSLVEGYNEQFF.